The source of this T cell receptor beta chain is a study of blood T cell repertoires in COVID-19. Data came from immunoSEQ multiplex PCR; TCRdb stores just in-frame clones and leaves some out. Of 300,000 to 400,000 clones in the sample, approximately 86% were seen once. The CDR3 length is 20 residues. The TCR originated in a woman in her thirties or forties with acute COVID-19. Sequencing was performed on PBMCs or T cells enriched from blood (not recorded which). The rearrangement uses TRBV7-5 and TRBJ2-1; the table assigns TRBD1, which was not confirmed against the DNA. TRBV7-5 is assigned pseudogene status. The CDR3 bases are TGTGCCAGAAGCTTAGGGGACCGGGACAGGCCCCATCAGTCCTACAATGAGCAGTTCTTC. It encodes CARSLGDRDRPHQSYNEQFF.